This T cell receptor beta chain stems from a study of CD8 T cells in Susac syndrome. Random hexamers were used to reverse transcribe 0.5 to 1 ug of RNA. A single record per CDR3 protein comes from TCRdb applying MiXCR to the immunoSEQ multiplex PCR reads. Counted here are 250,000 to 300,000 distinct CDR3 sequences, 85% occurring once; the ten biggest clones make up about 0.11%. From germline, CDR1 is SGDLS and CDR2 YYNGEE. This CDR3 is built from 17 residues. Trimming removed 4 bases from V and 2 bases from J; junction bases left unmatched: 11. The chain employs TRBV9 and TRBJ2-3, with 9 bases matching TRBD2. Sequencing used CD8+ T cells from PBMCs. The receptor was derived from a human donor with multiple sclerosis. CDR3 bases: TGTGCCAGCAGCCCGCGGACCGGGACTAGCATCACAGATACGCAGTATTTT. This encodes CASSPRTGTSITDTQYF.